The 10 T cell receptor beta chains below all came from one sample that was sequenced in a study of shared clonotypes between healthy human individuals. Generated by immunoSEQ multiplex PCR, the TCRdb table keeps only in-frame clones and is missing some. Here the sample spans over a million clones, around 98.5% being singletons. Material: naive CD4+ T cells sorted from blood. Stated subset: CD45RA+ positively selected. The receptors shown here come from a man aged 30 to 45 in good health.

This clone was seen only once. The V gene is TRBV7-9, the J gene TRBJ2-7; no firm D call. Between the trimmed V and J ends, which lost 5 bases and 1 base, there was a span of 9 bases. Germline loops: CDR1 SEHNR, CDR2 FQNEAQ (reference sequence). This CDR3 comprises 13 residues. The DNA for the CDR3 is TGTGCCAGCAGCCCCTGGGGTTCCTACGAGCAGTACTTC. This gives the protein CASSPWGSYEQYF. Full variable domain (remainder filled in from reference TRBV7-9 and TRBJ2-7): DTGVSQNPRHKITKRGQNVTFRCDPISEHNRLYWYRQTLGQGPEFLTYFQNEAQLEKSRLLSDRFSAERPKGSFSTLEIQRTEQGDSAMYLCASSPWGSYEQYFGPGTRLTVT.

Note on this clone: Mismatch with germline at one junction end may stem from a read error. V is TRBV25-1 and J is TRBJ2-5; unclear D gene. CDR3 length: 15 amino acids. Germline values: CDR1 MGHDK, CDR2 SYGVNS. The CDR3 nucleotides are TGTGCCAGCAGTGAATTGGGTTATAGCCAAGGGACCCAGTACTTC. Amino acids: CASSELGYSQGTQYF.

The chain uses TRBV7-6 and TRBJ1-3; unclear D gene. Germline CDR1 SGHVS, CDR2 FNYEAQ. The V and J ends lost 1 base and 0 bases respectively, with 13 bases between them. The CDR3 covers 17 residues. The CDR3 DNA reads as TGTGCCAGCAGCTTAGATCTCCCTGTACGCTCTGGAAACACCATATATTTT. Translation: CASSLDLPVRSGNTIYF. The full variable domain, completed using reference TRBV7-6 and TRBJ1-3, is GAGVSQSPRYKVTKRGQDVALRCDPISGHVSLYWYRQALGQGPEFLTYFNYEAQQDKSGLPNDRFSAERPEGSISTLTIQRTEQRDSAMYRCASSLDLPVRSGNTIYFGEGSWLTVV.

The chain uses TRBV4-1 and TRBJ2-1, with 11 bases aligning to TRBD2. The length of the CDR3 is 18 residues. V was clipped by 1 base and J by 1 base; unmatched bases: 6. Germline lookup yields CDR1 MGHRA and CDR2 YSYEKL. This chain's CDR3 is CASSQVPRLAGSYNEQFF. CDR3 DNA sequence: TGCGCCAGCAGCCAAGTCCCTCGACTAGCGGGATCCTACAATGAGCAGTTCTTC.

The chain links TRBV7-9 to TRBJ2-7; TRBD1 matches 8 bases. V lost 2 bases, J lost 3 bases, and 3 bases stayed unmatched. Per germline, CDR1 SEHNR and CDR2 FQNEAQ (reference sequence). The CDR3 sequence is 14 residues long. The CDR3, as DNA: TGTGCCAGCAGCTTACGGGACAGGTACTACGAGCAGTACTTC. This translates into CASSLRDRYYEQYF.

J is TRBJ2-6 and V is TRBV28; D remains unclear. The CDR3 is 13 residues long. Trimming stripped 3 bases from V and 8 bases from J, with 8 bases between. Germline V gives CDR1 MDHEN, CDR2 SYDVKM. In nucleotides, the CDR3 is TGTGCCAGCAGTTTTGGTTTGACCAACGTCCTGACTTTC. Translated, it gives CASSFGLTNVLTF. Filled out from reference TRBV28 and TRBJ2-6, the complete variable domain reads DVKVTQSSRYLVKRTGEKVFLECVQDMDHENMFWYRQDPGLGLRLIYFSYDVKMKEKGDIPEGYSVSREKKERFSLILESASTNQTSMYLCASSFGLTNVLTFGAGSRLTVL.

Turning to this clone: Other DNA sequences within the sample encode an identical CDR3. The CDR3 here is CASSPLSGSSYNEQFF. Here the CDR3 DNA reads TGTGCCAGCTCACCTCTCAGCGGGAGCTCCTACAATGAGCAGTTCTTC. This chain links TRBV18 with TRBJ2-1; 8 bases agree with TRBD2. V trimming: 3 bases; J trimming: 0 bases; junction bases outside the gene matches: 4. The CDR3 length is 16 residues. In germline, CDR1 is KGHSH, CDR2 LQKENI.

This rearrangement joins TRBV10-3 to TRBJ2-2; perhaps TRBD2 as D (5 bases). The CDR3 has 13 residues. With 10 bases removed from V and 1 base from J, the gap between germline ends came to 10 bases. From germline, CDR1 is ENHRY and CDR2 SYGVKD. The CDR3 is CATRVKNTGELFF. CDR3 bases: TGTGCCACGCGGGTCAAGAACACCGGGGAGCTGTTTTTT.

V usage is TRBV28 and J usage is TRBJ2-2; 12 bases map to TRBD2. V lost 6 bases, J lost 6 bases, and 11 bases stayed unmatched. From germline, CDR1 is MDHEN and CDR2 SYDVKM. The CDR3 has 17 amino acids. The CDR3 is CASRTNLAGGPAGELFF. DNA of the CDR3: TGTGCCAGCAGAACGAACCTAGCGGGAGGGCCGGCCGGGGAGCTGTTTTTT.

The chain uses TRBV7-9 and TRBJ1-2, with D possibly TRBD1 on 6 matching bases. The CDR3 loop spans 14 amino acids. CDR1 is SEHNR, CDR2 FQNEAQ, per germline (reference sequence). V lost 4 bases and J lost 4, with 13 bases in between. The CDR3 spells CASSSPDSLYGYTF. The CDR3 region has the DNA TGTGCCAGCAGCTCGCCGGACAGCCTCTATGGCTACACCTTC.